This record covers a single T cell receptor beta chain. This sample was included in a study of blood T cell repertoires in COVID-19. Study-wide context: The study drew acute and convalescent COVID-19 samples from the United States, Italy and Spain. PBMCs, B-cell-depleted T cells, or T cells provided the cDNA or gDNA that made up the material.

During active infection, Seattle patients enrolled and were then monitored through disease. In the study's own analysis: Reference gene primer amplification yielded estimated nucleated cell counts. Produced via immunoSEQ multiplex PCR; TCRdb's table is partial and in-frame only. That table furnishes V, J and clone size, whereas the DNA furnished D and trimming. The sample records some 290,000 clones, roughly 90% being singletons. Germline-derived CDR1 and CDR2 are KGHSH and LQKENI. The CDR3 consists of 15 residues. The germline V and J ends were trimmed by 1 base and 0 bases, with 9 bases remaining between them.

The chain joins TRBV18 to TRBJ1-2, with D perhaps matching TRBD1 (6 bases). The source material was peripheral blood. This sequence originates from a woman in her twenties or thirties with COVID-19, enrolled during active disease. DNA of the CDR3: TGTGCCAGCTCACCACAAGGACAGACTAACTATGGCTACACCTTC. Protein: CASSPQGQTNYGYTF.